Sequencing of this T cell receptor (beta chain) was carried out in a study of post-analysis software for immune sequencing data. For the study at large: Progressive-relapsing, secondary progressive and relapsing-remitting multiple sclerosis were among the disease courses included.

Regarding the study as a whole: Five or six TRBV segments were significantly more frequent in patients than in controls. TRBV5-6, TRBV5-1 and TRBV20-1 were among these segments. In multiple sclerosis, normalized Chao1 diversity was significantly below that of controls. By F measure, samples from a shared preparation batch strongly co-clustered.

V shed 7 bases and J shed 5 bases, with 14 bases lying between them. The CDR3 contains 12 residues. The germline V gene encodes CDR1 DFQATT and CDR2 SNEGSKA (reference sequence). Tagging with unique molecular identifiers was a feature of the TCR beta cDNA libraries. Some 500,000 cDNA molecules were obtained per 1 to 10 million input T cells. Each CDR3 protein is one row after TCRdb ran MiXCR on the PCR reads. Found here are about 180,000 distinct CDR3 sequences, about 32% of them singletons; the top ten hold roughly 1.6%. This clonotype has just a few counts. Antigen: not known. This chain connects TRBV20-1 to TRBJ2-5; TRBD2 might be the D (6 bases). Sequencing input: blood. This clonotype originated in a girl aged 10 to 17 with multiple sclerosis. CDR3 DNA: TGCAGTGGACGACCGGCGGGGGAGACCCAGTACTTC. As protein: CSGRPAGETQYF.